The rows below give T cell receptor beta chains drawn from one sample of a study of memory CD4+ T cells and cytomegalovirus serostatus. The assay was immunoSEQ multiplex PCR, and TCRdb's table has in-frame clones only and misses some. The sample comprises about 61,000 clones, around 86% of which are singletons, and nearly 0.9% rests with the top ten. Sequencing input: memory CD4+ T cells from blood. These receptors came from an adult in good health and CMV-seronegative. Each CDR3 is given with its conserved first and last residue. The D gene is left open where the match is weak. Clone size is given for some rows only: seen once, a few or many times, or a class if the clone is expanded.

d_gene: TRBD1; v_gene: TRBV6-1; j_gene: TRBJ1-3; abundance: .; CDR3aa: CASSGTGEGNTIYF; CDR3nt: TGTGCCAGCAGTGGGACAGGGGAAGGAAACACCATATATTTT
d_gene: .; v_gene: TRBV4-1; j_gene: TRBJ2-2; abundance: .; CDR3aa: CASSQVRWSGGAPGTGELFF; CDR3nt: TGCGCCAGCAGCCAAGTTAGGTGGAGTGGGGGAGCCCCGGGAACCGGGGAGCTGTTTTTT
d_gene: TRBD1; v_gene: TRBV4-2; j_gene: TRBJ1-6; abundance: .; CDR3aa: CASSQGDRVNNSPLHF; CDR3nt: TGTGCCAGCAGCCAAGGGGACAGGGTCAATAATTCACCCCTCCACTTT
d_gene: .; v_gene: TRBV7-2; j_gene: TRBJ1-5; abundance: .; CDR3aa: CASSLAGGSNQPQHF; CDR3nt: TGTGCCAGCAGCTTAGCTGGGGGAAGCAATCAGCCCCAGCATTTT
d_gene: .; v_gene: TRBV10-1; j_gene: TRBJ2-7; abundance: .; CDR3aa: CASSESGLGGDEQYF; CDR3nt: TGCGCCAGCAGTGAGTCGGGGTTGGGGGGCGACGAGCAGTACTTC
d_gene: .; v_gene: TRBV11-2; j_gene: TRBJ1-5; abundance: .; CDR3aa: CASSLGLNQPQHF; CDR3nt: TGTGCCAGCAGCTTGGGCCTAAATCAGCCCCAGCATTTT
d_gene: .; v_gene: TRBV5-4; j_gene: TRBJ1-6; abundance: .; CDR3aa: CASSLAQGNSPLHF; CDR3nt: TGTGCCAGCAGCCTGGCCCAGGGGAATTCACCCCTCCACTTT
d_gene: .; v_gene: TRBV28; j_gene: TRBJ1-4; abundance: few; CDR3aa: CASSFGGINEKLFF; CDR3nt: TGTGCCAGCAGTTTCGGGGGGATTAATGAAAAACTGTTTTTT
d_gene: TRBD1; v_gene: TRBV18; j_gene: TRBJ2-7; abundance: .; CDR3aa: CASSTGGLPYEQYF; CDR3nt: TGTGCCAGCTCAACAGGGGGTCTACCCTACGAGCAGTACTTC
d_gene: .; v_gene: TRBV19; j_gene: TRBJ2-1; abundance: .; CDR3aa: CASSIMWGSYNEQFF; CDR3nt: TGTGCCAGTAGTATAATGTGGGGGTCCTACAATGAGCAGTTCTTC
d_gene: .; v_gene: TRBV7-6; j_gene: TRBJ1-6; abundance: .; CDR3aa: CASSQNPTRDSPLHF; CDR3nt: TGTGCCAGCAGCCAAAATCCGACCCGGGATTCACCCCTCCACTTT
d_gene: TRBD1; v_gene: TRBV2; j_gene: TRBJ1-2; abundance: once; CDR3aa: CASSGDRARGGYTF; CDR3nt: TGTGCCAGCAGCGGGGACAGGGCCCGTGGTGGCTACACCTTC